This TCR beta chain was captured in a study of graft-versus-host responses after intestinal transplantation. Study in general: The whole recipient group had anti-thymocyte globulin induction followed by tacrolimus and steroids for 2 to 3 years.

Some clones are missing from TCRdb's copy, which holds only in-frame ones; the method was immunoSEQ multiplex PCR. The sample lists over 7,500 clones, approximately 80% occurring once. This clone was picked up one time. The antigen is undetermined. Processed graft tissue released its intraepithelial and lamina propria lymphocytes. Germline lookup yields CDR1 SEHNR and CDR2 FQNEAQ (reference sequence). The CDR3 sequence is 15 residues long. The V gene end was trimmed by 5 bases and the J gene end by 3 bases; junction bases not matched to a gene: 9. Overall study findings and caveats: Peak circulating GvH clone levels were associated with early post-transplant HvG declines. Present in recipient marrow, GvH clones included some that appeared first in ileum or blood.

The sequence was collected from a human patient who received an intestinal transplant, so some T cells may come from the graft donor. The sequenced sample was ileum tissue, obtained 450 to 480 days after intestinal transplantation. The chain couples TRBV7-9 to TRBJ2-5, with 7 bases that match TRBD2. In DNA form, the CDR3 reads TGTGCCAGCAGCGTGACTAGCCATGGGGAAGAGACCCAGTACTTC. The encoded protein is CASSVTSHGEETQYF.